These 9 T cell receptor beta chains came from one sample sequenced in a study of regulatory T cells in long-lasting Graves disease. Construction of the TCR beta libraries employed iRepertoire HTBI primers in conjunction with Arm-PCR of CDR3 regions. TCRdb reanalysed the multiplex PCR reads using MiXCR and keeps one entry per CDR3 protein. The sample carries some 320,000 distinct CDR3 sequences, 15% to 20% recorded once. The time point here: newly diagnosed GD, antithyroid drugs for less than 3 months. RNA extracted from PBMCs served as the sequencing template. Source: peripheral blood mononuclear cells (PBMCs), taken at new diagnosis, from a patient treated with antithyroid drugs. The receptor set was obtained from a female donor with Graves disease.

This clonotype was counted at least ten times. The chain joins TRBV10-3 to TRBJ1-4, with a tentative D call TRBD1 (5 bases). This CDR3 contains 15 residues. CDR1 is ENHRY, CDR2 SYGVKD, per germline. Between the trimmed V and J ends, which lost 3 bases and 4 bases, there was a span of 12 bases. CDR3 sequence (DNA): TGTGCCATCAGTGACCCGACAGTCAATAATGAAAAACTGTTTTTT. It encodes CAISDPTVNNEKLFF.

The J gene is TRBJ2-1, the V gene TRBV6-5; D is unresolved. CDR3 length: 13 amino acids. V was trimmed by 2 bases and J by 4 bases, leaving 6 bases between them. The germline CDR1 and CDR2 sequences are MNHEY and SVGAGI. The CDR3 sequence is CASSYALYNEQFF. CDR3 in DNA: TGTGCCAGCAGTTACGCCCTTTACAATGAGCAGTTCTTC.

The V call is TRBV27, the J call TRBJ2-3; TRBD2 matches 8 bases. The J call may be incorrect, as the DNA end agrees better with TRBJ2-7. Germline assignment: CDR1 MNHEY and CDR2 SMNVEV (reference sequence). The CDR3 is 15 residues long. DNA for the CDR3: TGTGCCAGCCAAAACCGGGGACTAGTCATGAGCGAGCAGTACTTC. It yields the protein CASQNRGLVMSEQYF.

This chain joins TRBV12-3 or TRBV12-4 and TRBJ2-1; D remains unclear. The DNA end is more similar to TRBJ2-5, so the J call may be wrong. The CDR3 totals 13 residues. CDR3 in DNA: TGTGCCAGCAGTTTGACGCGTTGGGAGACCCAGTACTTC. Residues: CASSLTRWETQYF.

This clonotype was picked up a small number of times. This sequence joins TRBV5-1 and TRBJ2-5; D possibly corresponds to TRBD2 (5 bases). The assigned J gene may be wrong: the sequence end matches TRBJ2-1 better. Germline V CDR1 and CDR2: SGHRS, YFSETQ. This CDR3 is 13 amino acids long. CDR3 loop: CASSLAVFNEQFF. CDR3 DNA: TGCGCCAGCAGCTTAGCGGTCTTCAATGAGCAGTTCTTC.

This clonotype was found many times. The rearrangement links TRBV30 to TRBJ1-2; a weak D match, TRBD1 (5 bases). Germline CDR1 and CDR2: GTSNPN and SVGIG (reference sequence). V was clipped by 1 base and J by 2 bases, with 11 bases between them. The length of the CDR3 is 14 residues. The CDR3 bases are TGTGCCTGGAGTGGCGGGACTGGGAACTATGGCTACACCTTC. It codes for CAWSGGTGNYGYTF.

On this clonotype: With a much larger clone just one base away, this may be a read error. The CDR3 nucleotides are TGTGCCAGCAGCCAATCAGGAAGTATCTATGGCTACACCTTC. Amino acids: CASSQSGSIYGYTF. The chain combines TRBV3-1 with TRBJ1-2; D call uncertain. Germline CDR1 and CDR2: LGHDT and YNNKEL (reference sequence). The V gene lost 2 bases and the J gene lost 4 bases, with 11 bases spanning the gap. The CDR3 spans 14 residues.

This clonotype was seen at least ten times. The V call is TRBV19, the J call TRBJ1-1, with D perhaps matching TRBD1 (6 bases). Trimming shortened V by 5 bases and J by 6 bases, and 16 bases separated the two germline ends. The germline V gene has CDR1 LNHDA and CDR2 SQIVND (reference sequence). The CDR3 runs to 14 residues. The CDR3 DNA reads TGTGCCAGTAGTCCGATCCACAGGGTCGCTGAAGCTTTCTTT. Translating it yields CASSPIHRVAEAFF.

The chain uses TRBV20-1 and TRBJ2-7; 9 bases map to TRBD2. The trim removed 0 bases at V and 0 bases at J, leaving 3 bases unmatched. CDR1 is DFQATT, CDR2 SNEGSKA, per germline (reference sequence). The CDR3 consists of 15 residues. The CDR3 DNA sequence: TGCAGTGCTAGAGAGATAGCGGGGGACTCCTACGAGCAGTACTTC. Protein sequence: CSAREIAGDSYEQYF.